This T cell receptor beta chain was recorded in a study of T cells after yellow fever vaccination. The 5'RACE template-switching step produced TCR cDNA and added a universal primer site and UMIs. TCRdb re-called the 5' RACE reads through MiXCR, storing one row per CDR3 protein. Of approximately 300,000 distinct CDR3 sequences in the sample, roughly 13% are singletons; the top ten hold 0.4% to 0.65%. This clonotype came up a few times. Its antigen is as yet unknown. This CDR3 has 13 amino acids. The germline CDR1 and CDR2 sequences are SGDLS and YYNGEE. V was shortened by 0 bases and J by 2 bases, with 5 bases between the two germline ends. Findings of the study overall: The CD4 and CD8 compartments had a small share of their clonotypes in common. Re-detected after boosting: most primary clones, 95% to 98% of CD4 and 88% of CD8.

The chain is built from TRBV9 and TRBJ2-5; no clear D gene. Sequencing was performed on CD4+ T cells sorted from PBMCs, taken 45 days after the yellow fever booster vaccination. This sequence originates from a man under 40 who received the YFV17D yellow fever vaccine. CDR3: CASSVVGQETQYF. CDR3 bases: TGTGCCAGCAGCGTAGTGGGACAAGAGACCCAGTACTTC.